This T cell receptor (beta chain) was sequenced during a study of T cells expressing NK-cell markers. As for the study in general: Seven of eight sequenced donors tested HCMV-seropositive; one tested seronegative.

Following a re-call of the 5' RACE reads, TCRdb has one entry per CDR3 protein and lacks DNA. Its table records about 450,000 distinct CDR3 sequences. The CDR3 extends over 15 amino acids. Germline CDR1 SGHVS, CDR2 FNYEAQ. The chain carries TRBV7-6 and TRBJ2-5; TCRdb indicates TRBD1, and absent DNA this call remains unverified. The material sequenced was blood T cells: a sorted CD56 or NKG2C T cell subset, CD4+ or CD8+ T cells, or bulk PBMC T cells (not recorded which). This receptor was identified in a woman aged 18 to 75 in good health. This CDR3 is CASSFPGNPQETQYF.